The entry below gives a single T cell receptor beta chain sequence along with its context. This sample was included in a study of blood T cell repertoires in COVID-19. Across the study: The United States, Italy and Spain supplied acute and convalescent COVID-19 samples. T cells, B-cell-depleted T cells, or PBMCs supplied cDNA or gDNA.

V lost 5 bases and J lost 4; bases outside the gene matches: 7. Germline lookup yields CDR1 MNHEY and CDR2 SMNVEV (reference sequence). The CDR3 consists of 14 residues. Only in-frame clones appear in the TCRdb table, and some are missing; sequencing was by immunoSEQ multiplex PCR. The profile shows more than 60,000 clones, 75% to 95% of them singletons. Sequenced material: peripheral blood. The chain is built from TRBV27 and TRBJ1-1; TRBD1 aligns across 7 bases. The TCR was taken from a human donor in a cohort sampled during active COVID-19. CDR3 in amino acids: CASSEGARSTEAFF. CDR3 nucleotides: TGTGCCAGCAGTGAGGGGGCGCGCAGCACTGAAGCTTTCTTT.